This T cell receptor (beta chain) appears in the sequencing data of a study of T cells in localized non-small cell lung cancer. Generated by immunoSEQ multiplex PCR, the TCRdb table keeps only in-frame clones and is missing some. Of tens of thousands of clones listed, more than 75% are singletons. Concerning this clone: Its specificity is not known.

There are 16 residues in the CDR3. Germline V gives CDR1 SGHDN, CDR2 FVKESK. With 3 bases clipped from V and 4 bases from J, the junction kept 12 bases outside the gene matches. Study-level points and caveats: Uninvolved neighboring lung showed the greatest T cell clonality, exceeding tumor. Elevated blood T cell density was associated with longer overall survival.

This TCR derives from a man aged 40-75 years with stage I lung adenocarcinoma. The V and J genes are TRBV14 and TRBJ2-7; TRBD1 agrees at 7 bases. The starting material was peripheral blood, obtained before any cancer treatment. The CDR3 region is CASSHVGTVKPYEQYF. The CDR3 DNA reads TGTGCCAGCAGCCATGTAGGGACAGTCAAACCATACGAGCAGTACTTC.